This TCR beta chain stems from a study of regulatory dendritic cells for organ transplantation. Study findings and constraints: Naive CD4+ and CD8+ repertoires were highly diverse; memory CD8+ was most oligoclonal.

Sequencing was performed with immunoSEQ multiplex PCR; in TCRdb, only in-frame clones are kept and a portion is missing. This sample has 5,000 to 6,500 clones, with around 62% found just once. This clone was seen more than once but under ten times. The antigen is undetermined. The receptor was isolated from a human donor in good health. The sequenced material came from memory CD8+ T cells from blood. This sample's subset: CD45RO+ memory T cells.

This CDR3 reads CASSGRTGIFYEQYF. The CDR3 bases are TGTGCCAGCAGTGGGAGGACAGGTATTTTCTACGAGCAGTACTTC. This chain links TRBV6-5 with TRBJ2-7; perhaps TRBD1 as D (7 bases). V dropped 5 bases and J dropped 3 bases, with 17 bases sitting between them. Germline assignment: CDR1 MNHEY and CDR2 SVGAGI. This CDR3 is 15 amino acids long.